The 5 T cell receptor beta chains listed next were all sequenced from one sample in a study of Ad26.COV2.S vaccination and SARS-CoV-2 variants. Treatment indicated: around 19 received Ad26.COV2.S at low or high dose, single or two shots; about five received placebo; per-sample allocation not given. After the first vaccine or placebo injection, samples were drawn on day 63. Libraries were prepared by immunoSEQ multiplex PCR; TCRdb keeps only in-frame clonotypes and omits some of them. The table lists 350,000 to 600,000 clones, roughly nine tenths of them singletons, with 1.5% to 2% in the top ten. Sequencing was performed on peripheral blood, taken in a trial of Ad26.COV2.S vaccine versus placebo. These receptors were taken from a person aged 18-60 years who received the Ad26.COV2.S COVID-19 vaccine or a placebo.

In this sample, this clone turned up a few times. This chain joins TRBV9 and TRBJ1-2, with TRBD1 matching over 10 bases. V shed 0 bases, J shed 1 base, and the junction held 6 bases outside the gene matches. This CDR3 comprises 17 residues. Germline lookup yields CDR1 SGDLS and CDR2 YYNGEE. The CDR3 region has the DNA TGTGCCAGCAGCGTAGCCCCCGGGACAGGGGTTAACTATGGCTACACCTTC. Its protein is CASSVAPGTGVNYGYTF.

The gene calls are TRBV7-2 and TRBJ2-5; 8 bases fit TRBD2. The germline V gene has CDR1 SGHTA and CDR2 FQGNSA. This CDR3 is built from 19 residues. With 4 bases clipped from V and 5 bases from J, the junction kept 21 bases outside the gene matches. DNA for the CDR3: TGTGCCAGCAGCTCAAACCCGCAGACTAGCGTCGGGCTTAGCGAGACCCAGTACTTC. Translated, it gives CASSSNPQTSVGLSETQYF.

The CDR3 loop reads CASSGTYNSPLHF. The CDR3 bases are TGTGCCAGCAGTGGTACCTATAATTCACCCCTCCACTTT. This rearrangement joins TRBV25-1 to TRBJ1-6, with D uncertain. V lost 4 bases to trimming and J lost 2 bases, with 3 bases between them. CDR1 is MGHDK, CDR2 SYGVNS, per germline. This CDR3 has 13 amino acids.

The chain has TRBV27 and TRBJ2-2, with a weak D call TRBD2 (5 bases). The germline V and J ends were trimmed by 5 bases and 6 bases, with 10 bases remaining between them. The CDR3 consists of 13 residues. In germline, CDR1 is MNHEY, CDR2 SMNVEV (reference sequence). CDR3 sequence reads: CASSLRGPGELFF. CDR3 nucleotide sequence: TGTGCCAGCAGTCTCCGGGGTCCCGGGGAGCTGTTTTTT.

The CDR3 spells CASSLQGKAGANVLTF. CDR3 bases: TGTGCCAGCAGCCTGCAGGGAAAGGCTGGGGCCAACGTCCTGACTTTC. The chain recombines TRBV7-9 with TRBJ2-6; tentatively, D is TRBD1 (5 bases). The CDR3 loop spans 16 amino acids. From germline, CDR1 is SEHNR and CDR2 FQNEAQ (reference sequence). V was clipped by 5 bases and J by 2 bases, with 13 bases between them.